This T cell receptor beta chain was sequenced in a study of blood T cell repertoires in COVID-19. In the original analysis: It was from reference gene primer amplification that nucleated cell counts were estimated. The method was immunoSEQ multiplex PCR; TCRdb's version includes in-frame clones alone and lacks a portion of them. V and J calls plus clone size are reproduced from that table; the DNA served to infer D and trimming. Here the sample spans 70,000 to 75,000 clones, about nine tenths being singletons. Material: peripheral blood. The TCR originated in a human donor in a cohort sampled during active COVID-19.

This chain's CDR3 is CASSALRRQGPGANVLTF. The DNA for the CDR3 is TGTGCCAGCAGCGCCCTAAGGAGACAGGGGCCTGGGGCCAACGTCCTGACTTTC. The V gene is TRBV9, the J gene TRBJ2-6; 8 bases are shared with TRBD1. This CDR3 spans 18 amino acids. Losses at the gene ends were 3 bases for V and 2 bases for J; bases not matched to a gene: 10. Germline V CDR1 and CDR2: SGDLS, YYNGEE.